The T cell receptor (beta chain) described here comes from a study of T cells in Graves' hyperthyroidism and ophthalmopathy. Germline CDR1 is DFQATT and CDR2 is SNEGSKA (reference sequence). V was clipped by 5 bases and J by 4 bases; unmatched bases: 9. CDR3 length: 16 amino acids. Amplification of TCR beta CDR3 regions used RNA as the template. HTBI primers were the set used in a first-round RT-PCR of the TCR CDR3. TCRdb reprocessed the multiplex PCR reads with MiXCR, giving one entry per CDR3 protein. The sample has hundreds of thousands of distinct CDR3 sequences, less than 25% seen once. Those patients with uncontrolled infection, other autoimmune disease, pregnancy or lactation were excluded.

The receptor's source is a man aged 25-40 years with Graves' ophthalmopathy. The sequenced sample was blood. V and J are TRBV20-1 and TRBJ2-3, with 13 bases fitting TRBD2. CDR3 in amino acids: CSAPAGLAGNADTQYF. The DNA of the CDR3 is TGCAGTGCTCCCGCGGGACTAGCGGGAAACGCAGATACGCAGTATTTT.